This T cell receptor beta chain was captured in a study of cytomegalovirus exposure and HLA in healthy donors. Study details: Out of fewer than 400 genotyped donors, less than 90% belonged to the Caucasian-associated ancestry cluster. Study-wide results and limits: Several of the most significant clusters appeared, in a later analysis, to be linked to common viral pathogens. Roughly uniform depth of sequencing across donors was assumed in presence/absence analyses. The classifier, whose performance was assessed in both the original and validation cohorts, reportedly diagnosed cytomegalovirus status with high specificity and sensitivity.

In the PCR, 60 Vbeta and 13 Jbeta primers were used. The assay was immunoSEQ multiplex PCR, and TCRdb's table has in-frame clones only and misses some. The sample records some 120,000 clones, about 79% being singletons. The CDR3 is 14 amino acids. V lost 0 bases and J lost 4, with 11 bases in between. Germline assignment: CDR1 SGDLS and CDR2 YYNGEE. Note on this clone: The antigen is unknown.

This chain uses TRBV9 with TRBJ2-7; D not resolved. Sequencing was performed on PBMCs. The clonotype originates from a human donor in good health. CDR3 DNA: TGTGCCAGCAGCGTAGCCTACAGTGGATACGAGCAGTACTTC. This codes for CASSVAYSGYEQYF.